This T cell receptor (beta chain) was documented in a study of T cell responses to AZD1222 COVID-19 vaccine. Study-level points and caveats: The repertoires were collected only after the peak T cell response. White British donors predominated, females outnumbered males, and clonal diversity was possibly underestimated.

This clone showed up many times. Its specificity is unknown. Germline CDR1 is SQVTM and CDR2 is ANQGSEA. The V gene end was trimmed by 4 bases and the J gene end by 4 bases; junction bases not matched to a gene: 6. The CDR3 covers 13 residues. Libraries were prepared by immunoSEQ multiplex PCR; TCRdb keeps only in-frame clonotypes and omits some of them. The data contain around 100,000 clones, around 85% of them seen just once; the ten biggest clones take up 5% to 6.5%. The clonotype originates from an adult in good health. This specimen consisted of peripheral blood, obtained on day 0 of AZD1222 vaccination. This sequence joins TRBV29-1 and TRBJ1-1; 7 bases map to TRBD1. The CDR3 sequence is CSVGEGAVTEAFF. The CDR3, as DNA: TGCAGCGTTGGAGAGGGGGCCGTCACTGAAGCTTTCTTT.